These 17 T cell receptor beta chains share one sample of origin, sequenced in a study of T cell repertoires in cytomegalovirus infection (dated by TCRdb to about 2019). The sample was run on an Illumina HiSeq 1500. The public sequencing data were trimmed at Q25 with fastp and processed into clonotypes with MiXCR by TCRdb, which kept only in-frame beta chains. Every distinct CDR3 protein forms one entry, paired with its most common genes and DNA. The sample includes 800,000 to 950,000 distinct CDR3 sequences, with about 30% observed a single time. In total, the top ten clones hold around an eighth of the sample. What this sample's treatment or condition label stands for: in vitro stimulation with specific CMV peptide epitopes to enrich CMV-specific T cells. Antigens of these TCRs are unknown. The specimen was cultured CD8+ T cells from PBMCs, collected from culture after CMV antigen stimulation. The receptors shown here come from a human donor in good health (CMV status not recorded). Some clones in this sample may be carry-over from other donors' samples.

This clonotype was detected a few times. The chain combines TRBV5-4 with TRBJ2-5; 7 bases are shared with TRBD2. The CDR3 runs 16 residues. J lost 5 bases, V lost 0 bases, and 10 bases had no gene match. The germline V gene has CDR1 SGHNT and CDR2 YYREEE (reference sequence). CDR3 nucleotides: TGTGCCAGCAGCTTGGTCGGGCTAGCGGTCCGGGAGACCCAGTACTTC. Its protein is CASSLVGLAVRETQYF. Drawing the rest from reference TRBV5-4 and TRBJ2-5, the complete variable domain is ETGVTQSPTHLIKTRGQQVTLRCSSQSGHNTVSWYQQALGQGPQFIFQYYREEENGRGNFPPRFSGLQFPNYSSELNVNALELDDSALYLCASSLVGLAVRETQYFGPGTRLLVL.

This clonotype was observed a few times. The CDR3 nucleotides are TGCAGTGCTAAGACTAATTCGGGACGCCGCCCCACTACTAACTATGGCTACACCTTC. Residues: CSAKTNSGRRPTTNYGYTF. The chain couples TRBV20-1 to TRBJ1-2; maybe TRBD1 (5 bases). The CDR3 spans 19 residues. Germline loops: CDR1 DFQATT, CDR2 SNEGSKA (reference sequence). With 4 bases removed from V and 0 bases from J, the gap between germline ends came to 27 bases.

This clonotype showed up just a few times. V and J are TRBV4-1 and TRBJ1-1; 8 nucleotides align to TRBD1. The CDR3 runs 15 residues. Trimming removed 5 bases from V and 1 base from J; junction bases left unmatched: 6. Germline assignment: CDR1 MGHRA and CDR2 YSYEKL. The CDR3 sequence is CASSGPGQGNTEAFF. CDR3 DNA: TGCGCCAGCAGCGGGCCCGGACAGGGGAACACTGAAGCTTTCTTT.

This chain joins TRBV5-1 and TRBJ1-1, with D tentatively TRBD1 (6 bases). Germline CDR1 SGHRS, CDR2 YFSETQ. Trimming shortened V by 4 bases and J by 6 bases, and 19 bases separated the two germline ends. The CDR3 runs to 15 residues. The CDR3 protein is CASSQGQRQEAEAFF. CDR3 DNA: TGCGCCAGCAGCCAAGGACAGAGGCAAGAGGCTGAAGCTTTCTTT.

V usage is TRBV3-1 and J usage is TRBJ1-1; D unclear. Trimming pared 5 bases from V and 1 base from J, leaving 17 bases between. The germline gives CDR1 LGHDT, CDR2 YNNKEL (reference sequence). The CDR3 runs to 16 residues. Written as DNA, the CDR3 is TGTGCCAGCAGCTCCCTTATAGCAGCGAAGAACACTGAAGCTTTCTTT. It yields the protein CASSSLIAAKNTEAFF.

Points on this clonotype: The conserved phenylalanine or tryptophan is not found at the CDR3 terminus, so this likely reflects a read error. CDR3 DNA: TGTGCCAGTAGTTCAGAACCGTCAGGGGTGCTGAACTATGGCTACACCATC. This sequence encodes CASSSEPSGVLNYGYTI. The rearrangement links TRBV19 to TRBJ1-2, with a tentative D call TRBD1 (6 bases). In germline, CDR1 is LNHDA, CDR2 SQIVND (reference sequence). Trimming pared 5 bases from V and 2 bases from J, leaving 21 bases between. This CDR3 is 17 amino acids long.

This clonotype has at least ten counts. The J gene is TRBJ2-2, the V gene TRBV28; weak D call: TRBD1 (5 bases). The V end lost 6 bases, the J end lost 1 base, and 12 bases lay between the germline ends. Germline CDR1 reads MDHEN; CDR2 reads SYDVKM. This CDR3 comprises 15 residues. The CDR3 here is CASSSLDRNTGELFF. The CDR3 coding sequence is TGTGCCAGCAGCTCTCTCGACAGGAACACCGGGGAGCTGTTTTTT.

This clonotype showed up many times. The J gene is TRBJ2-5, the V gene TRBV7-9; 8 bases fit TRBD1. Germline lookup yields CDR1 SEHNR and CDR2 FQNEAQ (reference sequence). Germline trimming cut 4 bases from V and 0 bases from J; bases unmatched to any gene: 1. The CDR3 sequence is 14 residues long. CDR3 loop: CASSSDRDQETQYF. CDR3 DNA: TGTGCCAGCAGCTCGGACAGGGACCAAGAGACCCAGTACTTC.

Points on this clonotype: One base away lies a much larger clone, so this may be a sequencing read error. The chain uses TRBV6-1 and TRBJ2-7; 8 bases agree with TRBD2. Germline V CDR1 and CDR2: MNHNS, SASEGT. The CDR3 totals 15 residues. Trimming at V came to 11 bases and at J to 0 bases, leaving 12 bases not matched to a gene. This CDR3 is CACKEGAGASYEQYF. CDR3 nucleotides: TGTGCCTGCAAAGAGGGAGCGGGGGCCTCCTACGAGCAGTACTTC.

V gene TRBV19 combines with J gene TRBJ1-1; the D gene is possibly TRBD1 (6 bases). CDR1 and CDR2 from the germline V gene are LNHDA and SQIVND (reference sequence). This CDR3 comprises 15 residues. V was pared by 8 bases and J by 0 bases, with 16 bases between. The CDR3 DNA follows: TGTGCCAGTTTCTCGGGGGCCCCCATGAACACTGAAGCTTTCTTT. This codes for CASFSGAPMNTEAFF.

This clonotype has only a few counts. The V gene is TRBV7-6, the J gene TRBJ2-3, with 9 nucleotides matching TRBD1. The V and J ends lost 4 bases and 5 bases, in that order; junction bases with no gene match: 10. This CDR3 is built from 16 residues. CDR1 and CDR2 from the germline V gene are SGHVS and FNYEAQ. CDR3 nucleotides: TGTGCCAGCAGCTCCGCCTTACGACAGGGGGTAGATACGCAGTATTTT. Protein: CASSSALRQGVDTQYF.

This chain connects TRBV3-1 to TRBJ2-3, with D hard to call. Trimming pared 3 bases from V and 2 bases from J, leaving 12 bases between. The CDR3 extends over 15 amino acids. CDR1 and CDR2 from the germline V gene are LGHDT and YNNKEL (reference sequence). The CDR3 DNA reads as TGTGCCAGCAGCCAGATCCGGGCCGCCACAGATACGCAGTATTTT. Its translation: CASSQIRAATDTQYF.

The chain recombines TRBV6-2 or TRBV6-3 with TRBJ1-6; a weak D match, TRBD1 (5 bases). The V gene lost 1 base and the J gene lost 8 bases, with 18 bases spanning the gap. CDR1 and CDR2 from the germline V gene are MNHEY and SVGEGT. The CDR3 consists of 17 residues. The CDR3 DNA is TGTGCCAGCAGTTACTTATCTTCAGGGTTTACTGATTCACCCCTCCACTTT. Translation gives CASSYLSSGFTDSPLHF.

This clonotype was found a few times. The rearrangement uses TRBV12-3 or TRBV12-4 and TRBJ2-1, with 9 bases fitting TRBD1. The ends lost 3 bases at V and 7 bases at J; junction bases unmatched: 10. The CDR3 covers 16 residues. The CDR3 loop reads CASSLMRQGGKNEQFF. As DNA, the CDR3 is TGTGCCAGCAGTTTGATGAGACAGGGGGGAAAAAATGAGCAGTTCTTC.

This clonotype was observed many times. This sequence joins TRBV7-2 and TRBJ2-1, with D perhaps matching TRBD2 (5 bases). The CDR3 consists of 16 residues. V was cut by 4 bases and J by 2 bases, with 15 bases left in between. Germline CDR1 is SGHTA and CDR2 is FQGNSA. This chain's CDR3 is CASSYGLVFTYNEQFF. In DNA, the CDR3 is TGTGCCAGCAGCTACGGACTGGTCTTCACCTACAATGAGCAGTTCTTC.

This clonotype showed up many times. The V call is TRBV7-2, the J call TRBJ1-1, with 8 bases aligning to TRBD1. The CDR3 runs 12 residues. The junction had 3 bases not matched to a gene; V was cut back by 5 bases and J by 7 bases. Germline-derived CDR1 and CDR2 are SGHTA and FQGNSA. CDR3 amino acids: CASSATGVEAFF. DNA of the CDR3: TGTGCCAGCAGCGCGACAGGGGTTGAAGCTTTCTTT.

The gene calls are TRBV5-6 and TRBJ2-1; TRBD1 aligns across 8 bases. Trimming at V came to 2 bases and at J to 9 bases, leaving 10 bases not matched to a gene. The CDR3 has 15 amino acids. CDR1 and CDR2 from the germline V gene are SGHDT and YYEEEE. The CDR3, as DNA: TGTGCCAGCAGCTTAAGGGACAGGCTCTTTGGTGAGCAGTTCTTC. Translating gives CASSLRDRLFGEQFF.